A selection of T cell receptor beta chains follows, all from one sample in a study of blood T cells in healthy people across ages. A single record per CDR3 protein comes from TCRdb applying MiXCR to the 5' RACE reads. The sample consists of about 1.8 million distinct CDR3 sequences, 49% of them appearing once. The sequencing input was blood. Receptor source: a woman aged 40 to 50 in good health. Each CDR3 is given with its conserved first and last residue. D genes are given only for firm matches. Clone size is stated in some rows and not others, as once, few, many or a class when expanded.

v_call	j_call	d_call	clone_size	cdr3_nt	cdr3_aa
TRBV6-5	TRBJ1-1	-	-	TGTGCCAGCAGGGGACTCAGCTTGTTGAACACTGAAGCTTTCTTT	CASRGLSLLNTEAFF
TRBV10-3	TRBJ2-7	TRBD2	few	TGTGCCATCAGTGGGACTAGTGGTCGGTACGAGCAGTACTTC	CAISGTSGRYEQYF
TRBV29-1	TRBJ2-1	TRBD2	-	TGCAGCCTTCTTGCGGGGGAGACCTACAATGAGCAGTTCTTC	CSLLAGETYNEQFF
TRBV4-3	TRBJ2-1	TRBD2	-	TGCGCCAGCAGCCGAGTAGCGGGAGGGGGCAATGAGCAGTTCTTC	CASSRVAGGGNEQFF
TRBV10-1	TRBJ1-1	-	-	TGCGCCAGCAGTGAGCAGGGCGCTCCCGTGGACACTGAAGCTTTCTTT	CASSEQGAPVDTEAFF
TRBV14	TRBJ2-2	TRBD2	-	TGTGCCAGCAGCAGAAGACTAGCGGGGTTAACGTTCACCGGGGAGCTGTTTTTT	CASSRRLAGLTFTGELFF
TRBV27	TRBJ2-1	TRBD2	few	TGTGCCAGCAGTCCGAGGACTAGTCATGAGCAGTTCTTC	CASSPRTSHEQFF
TRBV7-2	TRBJ2-7	-	-	TGTGCCAGCAGCTTAGTCGAGACCGACGAGCAGTACTTC	CASSLVETDEQYF
TRBV5-1	TRBJ2-4	TRBD2	-	TGCGCCAGCAGCTCAGGACTAGCGGGGCTTGGGAACATTCAGTACTTC	CASSSGLAGLGNIQYF
TRBV29-1	TRBJ2-3	TRBD2	-	TGCAGCGTTATAGCGGGGGGGGGAGATACGCAGTATTTT	CSVIAGGGDTQYF
TRBV20-1	TRBJ1-2	-	-	TGCAGTGCTAGAGATCTGGGTATTGGCACCCCAGGGGGCTACACCTTC	CSARDLGIGTPGGYTF
TRBV28	TRBJ2-1	-	-	TGTGCCAGCAGTCCGTGGGGCTCTGGGGGGAATGAGCAGTTCTTC	CASSPWGSGGNEQFF
TRBV6-5	TRBJ2-3	TRBD2	-	TGTGCCAGCAGTTACTCTCGCGGGGGAGAAGATACGCAGTATTTT	CASSYSRGGEDTQYF
TRBV7-2	TRBJ2-1	TRBD2	once	TGTGCCAGCAGCTCCCCCATTAGCGGGGGTGCCTCCTACAATGAGCAGTTCTTC	CASSSPISGGASYNEQFF
TRBV12-3/TRBV12-4	TRBJ2-5	-	-	TGTGCCAGCAGTTTAAAGAGGATCGAAGGGACCCAGTACTTC	CASSLKRIEGTQYF
TRBV20-1	TRBJ2-7	TRBD2	-	TGCAGTGCTAGAGCCCGGACTAGCGTCTACGAGCAGTACTTC	CSARARTSVYEQYF
TRBV7-2	TRBJ1-2	-	-	TGTGCCAGCAGGACGGGAGCTACTAACTATGGCTACACCTTC	CASRTGATNYGYTF
TRBV20-1	TRBJ1-2	-	once	TGCAGTGGAGGACGACAGCTAACTAACTATGGCTACACCTTC	CSGGRQLTNYGYTF
TRBV7-2	TRBJ1-1	-	-	TGTGCCAGCAGCTACGGCTACACTGAAGCTTTCTTT	CASSYGYTEAFF
TRBV4-1	TRBJ1-4	TRBD1	few	TGCGCCAGCAGCCTGACAGGGAATAATGAAAAACTGTTTTTT	CASSLTGNNEKLFF
TRBV4-2	TRBJ2-1	-	-	-	CASSQVGRGAPWFF
TRBV4-3	TRBJ2-2	-	-	TGCGCCAGCAGCCAAAATTTGGGGGGACCGAACACCGGGGAGCTGTTTTTT	CASSQNLGGPNTGELFF
TRBV25-1	TRBJ2-7	-	-	TGTGCCAGCAGTGAAGGTCACGGCCAAAGAGCCTACGAGCAGTACTTC	CASSEGHGQRAYEQYF
TRBV5-1	TRBJ2-1	TRBD2	few	TGCGCCAGCAGCTCCCAGCGGGGGAACAATGAGCAGTTCTTC	CASSSQRGNNEQFF
TRBV7-8	TRBJ1-1	TRBD1	-	TGTGCCAGCAGCTTAAGGGGACAGGGCATTGAAGCTTTCTTT	CASSLRGQGIEAFF
TRBV5-1	TRBJ2-7	-	-	TGCGCCAGCAGCTTGATGGGCAGCCAGAGCTCCTACAATGAGCAGTACTTC	CASSLMGSQSSYNEQYF
TRBV6-5	TRBJ1-6	-	-	TGTGCCTGTCGTCCAGGATATAATTCACCCCTCCACTTT	CACRPGYNSPLHF
TRBV20-1	TRBJ1-2	TRBD1	few	TGCAGTGCTCCAAGACAGGGCATCTATGGCTACACCTTC	CSAPRQGIYGYTF
TRBV7-2	TRBJ2-3	TRBD1	-	TGTGCCAGCCAGGGACAGGGGCTCGCAGATACGCAGTATTTT	CASQGQGLADTQYF
TRBV10-3	TRBJ2-5	TRBD1	few	TGTGCCATCAGTGACAGGGGGCTGGGGCAAGAGACCCAGTACTTC	CAISDRGLGQETQYF
TRBV7-9	TRBJ2-3	TRBD2	once	TGTGCCAGCGACCGTAGCGGGGGACACACAGATACGCAGTATTTT	CASDRSGGHTDTQYF
TRBV6-2/TRBV6-3	TRBJ2-5	-	-	TGTGCCAGCAGTTACAACCCAGGGGGGTACCAAGAGACCCAGTACTTC	CASSYNPGGYQETQYF
TRBV7-3	TRBJ2-6	-	-	TGTACCAGCAGCTCCTACGGAGACAGTTCTGGGGCCAACGTCCTGACTTTC	CTSSSYGDSSGANVLTF
TRBV3-1	TRBJ2-7	-	few	TGTGCCAGCAGCCCCCGGGGTCCTCAAACCTACGAGCAGTACTTC	CASSPRGPQTYEQYF
TRBV5-1	TRBJ2-1	TRBD2	few	TGCGCCAGCAGCTTGGATCCTAGCGGGGGATTGTACAATGAGCAGTTCTTC	CASSLDPSGGLYNEQFF
TRBV20-1	TRBJ2-1	TRBD1	few	TGCAGTGCTCCGGGGGGGGGACAGGGGTTCAATCAGAATGAGCAGTTCTTC	CSAPGGGQGFNQNEQFF
TRBV25-1	TRBJ2-5	TRBD1	-	TGTGCCAGCCGGGACAGGGATATCGAGACCCAGTACTTC	CASRDRDIETQYF
TRBV7-9	TRBJ1-5	-	few	TGTGCCAGCAGTTTAGGGGGGGCGAGCAATCAGCCCCAGCATTTT	CASSLGGASNQPQHF
TRBV20-1	TRBJ2-1	-	once	TGCAGTGCTACTAACAAACAGTATTCCGTACACGAGCAGTTCTTC	CSATNKQYSVHEQFF
TRBV7-2	TRBJ2-7	TRBD2	few	TGTGCCAGCAGCCCGGATCTAGCGGGGGGGCTTCTCAGCGAGCAGTACTTC	CASSPDLAGGLLSEQYF
TRBV20-1	TRBJ2-7	-	few	TGCAGTGCTAGTGGTGGGAGCCGGGGGCCTGTCTACGAGCAGTACTTC	CSASGGSRGPVYEQYF
TRBV28	TRBJ2-3	-	once	TGTGCCAGCATACACCTCGCGACGCAGTATTTT	CASIHLATQYF
TRBV4-3	TRBJ2-1	-	many	TGCGCCAGCAGCCAGCACAATGAGCAGTTCTTC	CASSQHNEQFF
TRBV29-1	TRBJ2-7	TRBD2	few	TGCAGCGTTGAACGGGGGGGTCCATTCTACGAGCAGTACTTC	CSVERGGPFYEQYF